This entry is about one TCR beta chain. Repertoires were generated with immunoSEQ multiplex PCR, while TCRdb's copy carries only in-frame clones and drops some. This repertoire shows some 170,000 clones, approximately 84% found once; its top ten account for roughly 1.2%. The CDR3 loop spans 16 amino acids. CDR1 is SGHDT, CDR2 YYEEEE, per germline. V lost 1 base to trimming and J lost 1 base, with 12 bases between them. This sample is drawn from a study of blood T cell repertoires in COVID-19. At the level of the study: The study drew acute and convalescent COVID-19 samples from the United States, Italy and Spain. PBMCs, B-cell-depleted T cells, or T cells provided the cDNA or gDNA that made up the material.

The chain recombines TRBV5-6 with TRBJ1-5, with a possible D match to TRBD1 (5 bases). The material sequenced was PBMCs or T cells enriched from blood (not recorded which). This clonotype was obtained from a human donor with acute COVID-19. The donor label of this sample is uncertain. The CDR3 protein is CASSLMGQYSNQPQHF. As DNA, the CDR3 is TGTGCCAGCAGCTTGATGGGGCAGTACAGCAATCAGCCCCAGCATTTT. Full variable domain (missing parts from reference TRBV5-6 and TRBJ1-5): DAGVTQSPTHLIKTRGQQVTLRCSPKSGHDTVSWYQQALGQGPQFIFQYYEEEERQRGNFPDRFSGHQFPNYSSELNVNALLLGDSALYLCASSLMGQYSNQPQHFGDGTRLSIL.